This T cell receptor (beta chain) was captured in a study of cytomegalovirus exposure and HLA in healthy donors. The study's findings and limits: V segments that were indistinguishable, TRBV6-2 and TRBV6-3 among them, were omitted from analysis. Testing in vitro showed a few CMV-associated chains specific for CMV antigens. Later analysis identified around 15,000 TCR beta sequences associated with HLA alleles, using a false discovery rate threshold of 0.05.

About this clone: Its antigen remains unknown.

This CDR3 has 15 residues. V was pared by 5 bases and J by 4 bases, with 14 bases between. Looked up from germline, CDR1 is SGHTA and CDR2 is FQGTGA. The PCR made use of 60 Vbeta and 13 Jbeta primers. Sequenced by immunoSEQ multiplex PCR; TCRdb stores in-frame clones only, minus some. The table for this sample gives about 200,000 clones. Sequences were obtained from PBMCs. The receptor comes from a boy under 18 in good health and CMV-seronegative. The chain recombines TRBV7-3 with TRBJ2-2; D gene unclear. As DNA, the CDR3 is TGTGCCAGCAGCCACAGCTTGGCCTCCACCGGGGAGCTGTTTTTT. This codes for CASSHSLASTGELFF.